This T cell receptor (beta chain) was recorded in a study of blood T cells in healthy people across ages. Findings and caveats of the study: A roughly linear fall in TCR beta diversity per million T cells was seen with increasing age.

Alongside a J-beta primer mix, a sample-barcoded 5' primer served in a second PCR lasting roughly 6 to 11 cycles. Each of the samples gave a minimum of 2.5 million paired-end reads that contained CDR3. Each CDR3 protein gets one entry after TCRdb re-called the 5' RACE reads with MiXCR. The table has 650,000 to 950,000 distinct CDR3 sequences, 44% seen once. The germline V gene encodes CDR1 SNHLY and CDR2 FYNNEI. The CDR3 is 16 residues long. V was clipped by 0 bases and J by 0 bases, with 11 bases between them. Note on this clonotype: Its antigen is unknown.

The receptor comes from a man aged 60 to 75 in good health. The chain joins TRBV2 to TRBJ1-2; D is perhaps TRBD1 (5 bases). Sequencing was done on a sample of blood. The CDR3 loop reads CASSEAWDGANYGYTF. For the CDR3, the DNA is TGTGCCAGCAGTGAAGCGTGGGACGGAGCTAACTATGGCTACACCTTC.